One and the same sample provided the 32 T cell receptor beta chains below, sequenced in a study of blood T cell repertoires in COVID-19. Assay: immunoSEQ multiplex PCR; the TCRdb copy retains only in-frame clones and omits some. This table holds 150,000 to 200,000 clones, around 84% found once. The sequenced material came from PBMCs or T cells enriched from blood (not recorded which). These receptors originate from a man aged 40-49 years who had recovered from COVID-19.

The chain couples TRBV7-2 to TRBJ2-1, with 7 bases aligning to TRBD2. J gave up 5 bases and V 4 bases, and 2 bases lay outside the gene matches. The CDR3 totals 13 residues. Germline V gene lookup returns CDR1 SGHTA and CDR2 FQGNSA. This CDR3 reads CASSWTRDNEQFF. The CDR3 nucleotides read TGTGCCAGCAGCTGGACTAGAGACAATGAGCAGTTCTTC.

The rearrangement joins TRBV6-5 to TRBJ2-7; TRBD2 matches at 8 bases. J gave up 9 bases and V 8 bases, and 15 bases lay outside the gene matches. The CDR3 runs to 14 residues. Germline V gives CDR1 MNHEY, CDR2 SVGAGI. CDR3 bases: TGTGCCAGCTCCGGGGGGGGCAGGGGCCCCGCGCAGTACGTC. It translates to CASSGGGRGPAQYV.

V is TRBV3-1 (or the pseudogene TRBV3-2) and J is TRBJ2-3; possibly TRBD1 for D (5 bases). V was cut by 0 bases and J by 2 bases, with 15 bases left in between. Looked up from germline, CDR1 is LGHDT and CDR2 is YNNKEL (reference sequence). There are 17 residues in the CDR3. CDR3 sequence reads: CASSQDRGRISTDTQYF. The CDR3 coding sequence is TGTGCCAGCAGCCAAGATAGGGGCAGGATTTCCACAGATACGCAGTATTTT.

This clone was counted between two and nine times. V usage is TRBV19 and J usage is TRBJ1-1; D gene ambiguous. CDR1 LNHDA and CDR2 SQIVND come from the germline V gene (reference sequence). V lost 4 bases and J lost 8, with 11 bases in between. CDR3 length: 12 residues. The CDR3 region has the DNA TGTGCCAGTAGTACCAGCTGGGAGGAAGCTTTCTTT. Translation: CASSTSWEEAFF. Using reference TRBV19 and TRBJ1-1 for the parts outside the CDR3, the full variable domain is DGGITQSPKYLFRKEGQNVTLSCEQNLNHDAMYWYRQDPGQGLRLIYYSQIVNDFQKGDIAEGYSVSREKKESFPLTVTSAQKNPTAFYLCASSTSWEEAFFGQGTRLTVV.

CDR3 bases: TGCAGCGTTGCGATTTCGGGGACTGAAGCTTTCTTT. Residues: CSVAISGTEAFF. The V call is TRBV29-1, the J call TRBJ1-1, with D hard to call. The germline V and J ends were trimmed by 4 bases and 5 bases, with 11 bases remaining between them. CDR1 and CDR2 (germline): SQVTM, ANQGSEA. The CDR3 spans 12 residues.

This clone showed up just a few times. This sequence joins TRBV6-5 and TRBJ2-5, with 7 positions matching TRBD2. Germline V lookup: CDR1 MNHEY, CDR2 SVGAGI. The V gene end was trimmed by 3 bases and the J gene end by 4 bases; junction bases not matched to a gene: 8. CDR3 length equals 15 residues. The CDR3 region has the DNA TGTGCCAGCAGTTATGGGGGGGTCGGTCGAGAGACCCAGTACTTC. Its protein product is CASSYGGVGRETQYF.

The genes are TRBV6-1 and TRBJ1-2; 7 bases line up with TRBD1. Germline CDR1 reads MNHNS; CDR2 reads SASEGT. This CDR3 region has 16 residues. With V trimmed by 3 bases and J by 2 bases, 9 bases remained unmatched. CDR3 bases: TGTGCCAGCAGTGATTGGACAGGCCCTAAGAACTATGGCTACACCTTC. Protein sequence: CASSDWTGPKNYGYTF.

The chain is built from TRBV19 and TRBJ1-3, with 9 bases identical to TRBD1. Germline V gene lookup returns CDR1 LNHDA and CDR2 SQIVND (reference sequence). The CDR3 length is 14 residues. V gave up 10 bases and J gave up 6 bases; unmatched junction bases: 10. The CDR3, as DNA: TGTGCCACTTGGACAGGGGTGACGGAAAACACCATATATTTT. It is translated as CATWTGVTENTIYF.

The J gene is TRBJ2-3, the V gene TRBV9; 9 nucleotides line up with TRBD1. Germline loops: CDR1 SGDLS, CDR2 YYNGEE. The CDR3 is 16 amino acids. The ends lost 2 bases at V and 0 bases at J; junction bases unmatched: 4. CDR3: CASSVSGTGSTDTQYF. The CDR3 coding sequence is TGTGCCAGCAGCGTGTCAGGGACAGGGAGCACAGATACGCAGTATTTT. The full variable domain, its missing parts supplied by reference TRBV9 and TRBJ2-3, is DSGVTQTPKHLITATGQRVTLRCSPRSGDLSVYWYQQSLDQGLQFLIQYYNGEERAKGNILERFSAQQFPDLHSELNLSSLELGDSALYFCASSVSGTGSTDTQYFGPGTRLTVL.

The chain joins TRBV6-2 or TRBV6-3 to TRBJ2-1, with D perhaps TRBD2 (6 bases). The V gene lost 6 bases and the J gene lost 3 bases, with 21 bases spanning the gap. Germline V gives CDR1 MNHEY, CDR2 SVGEGT. CDR3 size: 17 residues. The CDR3 coding sequence is TGTGCCAGCAGCCTAACACCGGGCGGGGTCGACTACAATGAGCAGTTCTTC. This codes for CASSLTPGGVDYNEQFF.

The chain joins TRBV5-1 to TRBJ1-1, with D perhaps matching TRBD1 (5 bases). The V end was cut by 2 bases, the J end by 7 bases, with 9 bases between. This CDR3 has 12 residues. Germline V lookup: CDR1 SGHRS, CDR2 YFSETQ. Here the CDR3 reads CASSLRGFEAFF. Here the CDR3 DNA reads TGCGCCAGCAGCTTAAGGGGCTTTGAAGCTTTCTTT.

This sequence joins TRBV9 and TRBJ2-3, with 11 positions matching TRBD2. Per germline, CDR1 SGDLS and CDR2 YYNGEE. This CDR3 region has 16 residues. Trimming removed 3 bases from V and 5 bases from J; junction bases left unmatched: 8. CDR3 sequence reads: CASSGFSGGAGDTQYF. The DNA of the CDR3 is TGTGCCAGCAGCGGATTTAGCGGGGGGGCGGGAGATACGCAGTATTTT.

The gene calls are TRBV12-5 and TRBJ2-2; D may be TRBD2 (5 bases). CDR1 is LGHNT and CDR2 is FRNRAP in the germline V gene. CDR3 length equals 15 residues. V was trimmed by 2 bases and J by 8 bases, leaving 15 bases between them. The CDR3 nucleotides are TGTGCTAGTGGTTTGAGTCTTGAGGGTAGGGGGGAGCTGTTTTTT. Protein sequence: CASGLSLEGRGELFF. Based on the CDR3 plus reference TRBV12-5 and TRBJ2-2, the full variable domain is DARVTQTPRHKVTEMGQEVTMRCQPILGHNTVFWYRQTMMQGLELLAYFRNRAPLDDSGMPKDRFSAEMPDATLATLKIQPSEPRDSAVYFCASGLSLEGRGELFFGEGSRLTVL.

CDR3 region: CASSSRDRGSYTEAFF. Here the CDR3 DNA reads TGTGCCAGCAGTTCCCGGGACAGGGGATCGTACACTGAAGCTTTCTTT. The chain has TRBV27 and TRBJ1-1, with 10 bases matching TRBD1. CDR3 length: 16 amino acids. V lost 4 bases and J lost 3; bases outside the gene matches: 8. The germline V gene encodes CDR1 MNHEY and CDR2 SMNVEV (reference sequence).

The V call is TRBV1, the J call TRBJ1-1. TRBV1 is an annotated pseudogene. CDR3 length: 8 amino acids. CDR3 bases: TGCACCAGCGCGGAAGCTTTCTTT. Residues: CTSAEAFF.

V usage is TRBV24-1 and J usage is TRBJ2-2; D unresolved. CDR1 is KGHDR, CDR2 SFDVKD, per germline. The CDR3 is made up of 15 amino acids. V lost 5 bases to trimming and J lost 6 bases, with 15 bases between them. CDR3 region: CATSVSLKGAGELFF. DNA for the CDR3: TGTGCCACCAGTGTAAGCCTCAAAGGAGCCGGGGAGCTGTTTTTT.

The J gene is TRBJ1-5, the V gene TRBV2; possible D gene TRBD1, 5 bases. Germline assignment: CDR1 SNHLY and CDR2 FYNNEI. CDR3 size: 14 residues. V lost 5 bases to trimming and J lost 2 bases, with 10 bases between them. For the CDR3, the DNA is TGTGCCAGCAGTAAATTAGGGGGCAATCAGCCCCAGCATTTT. Residues: CASSKLGGNQPQHF.

V and J are TRBV5-6 and TRBJ2-2; maybe TRBD2 (5 bases). The V and J ends lost 4 bases and 1 base respectively, with 14 bases between them. CDR1 and CDR2 (germline): SGHDT, YYEEEE. The CDR3 consists of 16 residues. CDR3 loop: CASSKYDRGNTGELFF. The CDR3 nucleotides are TGTGCCAGCAGCAAGTACGATCGGGGGAACACCGGGGAGCTGTTTTTT.

The chain joins TRBV9 to TRBJ1-2; maybe TRBD1 (5 bases). The CDR3 contains 13 residues. Trimming removed 0 bases from V and 4 bases from J, with 7 bases in between. Germline lookup yields CDR1 SGDLS and CDR2 YYNGEE. CDR3 sequence (DNA): TGTGCCAGCAGCGTAGACAGGTCCTATGGCTACACCTTC. It encodes CASSVDRSYGYTF.

This clone was observed a few times. The chain recombines TRBV7-3 with TRBJ2-2; TRBD2 aligns across 12 bases. Germline V CDR1 and CDR2: SGHTA, FQGTGA. The CDR3 is 16 residues long. The ends lost 6 bases at V and 3 bases at J; junction bases unmatched: 5. The CDR3 region is CASSQGTSGYTGELFF. As DNA, the CDR3 is TGTGCCAGCAGTCAGGGGACTAGCGGGTACACCGGGGAGCTGTTTTTT.

The chain joins TRBV6-5 to TRBJ1-4, with 7 bases lining up with TRBD1. Germline V lookup: CDR1 MNHEY, CDR2 SVGAGI. V lost 7 bases, J lost 8 bases, and 10 bases stayed unmatched. This CDR3 region has 14 residues. This chain's CDR3 is CASTREQGLEKLFF. The CDR3, as DNA: TGTGCCAGCACCAGAGAACAGGGGCTCGAAAAACTGTTTTTT.

The chain is built from TRBV3-1 (or the pseudogene TRBV3-2) and TRBJ2-5; no clear D. Trimming took 3 bases from V and 5 from J, leaving 7 bases between them. The CDR3 contains 12 residues. The germline CDR1 and CDR2 sequences are LGHDT and YNNKEL (reference sequence). The CDR3, as DNA: TGTGCCAGCAGCCAGAGATTGGAGACCCAGTACTTC. Translated, it gives CASSQRLETQYF.

This clone showed up just a few times. The J gene is TRBJ2-3, the V gene TRBV18; the match to TRBD2 covers 10 bases. This CDR3 contains 17 residues. Per germline, CDR1 KGHSH and CDR2 LQKENI. With V trimmed by 3 bases and J by 2 bases, 8 bases remained unmatched. CDR3 sequence reads: CASSPSGGARATDTQYF. As DNA, the CDR3 is TGTGCCAGCTCACCGAGCGGGGGGGCTAGGGCCACAGATACGCAGTATTTT.

This clone has only a few counts. The CDR3 sequence: CASSFEDRGTEAFF. CDR3 bases: TGTGCCAGCAGTTTTGAGGACAGGGGCACTGAAGCTTTCTTT. The rearrangement links TRBV7-9 to TRBJ1-1; 9 nucleotides align to TRBD1. J gave up 4 bases and V 6 bases, and 6 bases lay outside the gene matches. Germline loops: CDR1 SEHNR, CDR2 FQNEAQ (reference sequence). The CDR3 totals 14 residues.

The V call is TRBV5-1, the J call TRBJ1-2, with D possibly TRBD1 on 5 matching bases. Germline V gives CDR1 SGHRS, CDR2 YFSETQ. The V end lost 0 bases, the J end lost 2 bases, and 8 bases lay between the germline ends. The CDR3 is made up of 14 amino acids. The CDR3 coding sequence is TGCGCCAGCAGCTTGGTCGACAGAAACTATGGCTACACCTTC. Its translation is CASSLVDRNYGYTF.

Turning to this clone: Other DNA sequences in the same sample also yield this CDR3. The chain uses TRBV5-1 and TRBJ1-1; 8 bases match TRBD1. CDR1 SGHRS and CDR2 YFSETQ come from the germline V gene. This CDR3 is built from 14 residues. J gave up 0 bases and V 4 bases, and 2 bases lay outside the gene matches. CDR3 coding DNA: TGCGCCAGCAGCCCGGGACAGGTGAACACTGAAGCTTTCTTT. The encoded protein is CASSPGQVNTEAFF.

The rearrangement uses TRBV29-1 and TRBJ1-5, with D uncertain. The CDR3 contains 14 residues. The germline gives CDR1 SQVTM, CDR2 ANQGSEA. V was clipped by 4 bases and J by 0 bases, with 10 bases between them. The CDR3: CSVAGRDSNQPQHF. As DNA, the CDR3 is TGCAGCGTTGCGGGGAGAGATAGCAATCAGCCCCAGCATTTT.

The table lists this clone with a few counts. The V gene is TRBV21-1, the J gene TRBJ2-7; the DNA was not used to check the table's D call, TRBD2. TRBV21-1 corresponds to a pseudogene. This CDR3 spans 22 amino acids. The CDR3 region is CASSPISGRRRPARSHSYEQYV. For the CDR3, the DNA is TGTGCCAGCAGCCCGATATCGGGGAGGCGGAGGCCAGCACGATCCCACTCCTACGAGCAGTACGTC.

The V call is TRBV27, the J call TRBJ1-6, with TRBD1 identical over 9 bases. This CDR3 region has 14 residues. J lost 10 bases, V lost 8 bases, and 9 bases had no gene match. Germline values: CDR1 MNHEY, CDR2 SMNVEV (reference sequence). The CDR3 coding sequence is TGTGCCAGCGGGAACCGGGACAGGGTCTCACCCCTCCACTTT. It encodes CASGNRDRVSPLHF.

J is TRBJ2-7 and V is TRBV19, with 7 bases that match TRBD1. CDR1 and CDR2 (germline): LNHDA, SQIVND (reference sequence). The J segment lost 4 bases and the V segment lost 4 bases, leaving 4 bases of the junction unmatched. This CDR3 spans 13 amino acids. The CDR3 nucleotides are TGTGCCAGTAGTAACAGACAGGGTTACGAGCAGTACTTC. Translating gives CASSNRQGYEQYF.

About this clone itself: One end of the junction varies from germline; a read error may be responsible. The rearrangement joins TRBV14 to TRBJ2-5; 9 nucleotides match TRBD2. The CDR3 spans 11 residues. Germline V lookup: CDR1 SGHDN, CDR2 FVKESK. CDR3 protein: CASSHGLARHF. The CDR3 coding sequence is TGTGCCAGCAGCCACGGACTAGCGCGGCACTTC.

The rearrangement joins TRBV5-5 to TRBJ1-2; D perhaps matches TRBD1 (6 bases). The V gene lost 5 bases and the J gene lost 8 bases, with 13 bases spanning the gap. Germline V gene data show CDR1 as SGHKS and CDR2 as YYEKEE (reference sequence). The CDR3 totals 12 residues. The CDR3 region is CASSYTGYGYTF. The CDR3 DNA reads TGTGCCAGCAGTTATACAGGGTACGGCTACACCTTC.